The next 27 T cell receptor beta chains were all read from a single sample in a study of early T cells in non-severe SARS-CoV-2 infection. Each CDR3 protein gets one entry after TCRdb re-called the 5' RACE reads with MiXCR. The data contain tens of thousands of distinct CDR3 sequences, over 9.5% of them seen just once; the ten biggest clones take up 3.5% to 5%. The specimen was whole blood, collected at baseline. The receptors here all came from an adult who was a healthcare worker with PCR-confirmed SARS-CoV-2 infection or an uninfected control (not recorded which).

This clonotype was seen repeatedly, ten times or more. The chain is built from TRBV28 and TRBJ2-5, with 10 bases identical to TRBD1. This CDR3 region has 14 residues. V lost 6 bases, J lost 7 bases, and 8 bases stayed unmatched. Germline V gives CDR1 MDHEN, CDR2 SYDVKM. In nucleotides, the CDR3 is TGTGCCAGCAGAGCTCCGGGACAGGGGACGACCCAGTACTTC. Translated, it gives CASRAPGQGTTQYF. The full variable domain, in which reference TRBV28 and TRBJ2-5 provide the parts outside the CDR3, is DVKVTQSSRYLVKRTGEKVFLECVQDMDHENMFWYRQDPGLGLRLIYFSYDVKMKEKGDIPEGYSVSREKKERFSLILESASTNQTSMYLCASRAPGQGTTQYFGPGTRLLVL.

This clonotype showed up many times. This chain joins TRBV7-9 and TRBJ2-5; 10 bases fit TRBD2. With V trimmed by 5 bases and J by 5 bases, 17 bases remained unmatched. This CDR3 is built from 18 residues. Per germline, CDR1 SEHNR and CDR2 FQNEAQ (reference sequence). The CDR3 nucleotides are TGTGCCAGCAGCATCGGTGATAGCGGGGGGTCCTCCATCGAGACCCAGTACTTC. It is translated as CASSIGDSGGSSIETQYF. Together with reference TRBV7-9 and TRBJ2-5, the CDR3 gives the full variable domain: DTGVSQNPRHKITKRGQNVTFRCDPISEHNRLYWYRQTLGQGPEFLTYFQNEAQLEKSRLLSDRFSAERPKGSFSTLEIQRTEQGDSAMYLCASSIGDSGGSSIETQYFGPGTRLLVL.

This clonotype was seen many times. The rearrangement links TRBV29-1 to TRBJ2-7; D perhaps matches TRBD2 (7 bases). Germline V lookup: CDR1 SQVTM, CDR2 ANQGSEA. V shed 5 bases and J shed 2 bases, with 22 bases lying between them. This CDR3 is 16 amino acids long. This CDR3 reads CSVPGEGAGSPYEQYF. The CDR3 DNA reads TGCAGCGTTCCAGGGGAGGGAGCAGGGTCTCCCTACGAGCAGTACTTC.

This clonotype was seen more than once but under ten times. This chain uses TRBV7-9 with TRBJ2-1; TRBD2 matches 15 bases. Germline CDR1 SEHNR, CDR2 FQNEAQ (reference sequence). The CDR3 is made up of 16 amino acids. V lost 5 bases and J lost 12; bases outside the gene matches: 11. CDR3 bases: TGTGCCAGCAGCCCCCGATGGACTAGCGGGGGGGCCTGGCAGTTCTTC. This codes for CASSPRWTSGGAWQFF.

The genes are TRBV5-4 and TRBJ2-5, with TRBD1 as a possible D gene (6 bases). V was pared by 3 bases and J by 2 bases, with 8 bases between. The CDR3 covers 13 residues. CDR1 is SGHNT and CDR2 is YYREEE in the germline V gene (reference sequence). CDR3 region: CASSSGQQETQYF. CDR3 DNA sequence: TGTGCCAGCAGCTCCGGACAGCAAGAGACCCAGTACTTC.

CDR3 protein: CASSQDGRGSSYNSPLHF. CDR3 coding DNA: TGCGCCAGCAGCCAAGATGGCAGAGGAAGCTCCTATAATTCACCCCTCCACTTT. The chain is built from TRBV4-1 and TRBJ1-6; D is ambiguous. The CDR3 is 18 residues long. Germline V gives CDR1 MGHRA, CDR2 YSYEKL. V gave up 0 bases and J gave up 0 bases, with 12 bases separating them.

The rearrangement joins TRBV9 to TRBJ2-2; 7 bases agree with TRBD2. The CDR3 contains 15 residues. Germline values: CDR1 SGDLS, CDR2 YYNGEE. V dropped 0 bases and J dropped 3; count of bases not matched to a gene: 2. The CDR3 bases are TGTGCCAGCAGCGTAGGCGGGAGTTACACCGGGGAGCTGTTTTTT. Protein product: CASSVGGSYTGELFF. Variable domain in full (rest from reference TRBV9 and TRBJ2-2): DSGVTQTPKHLITATGQRVTLRCSPRSGDLSVYWYQQSLDQGLQFLIQYYNGEERAKGNILERFSAQQFPDLHSELNLSSLELGDSALYFCASSVGGSYTGELFFGEGSRLTVL.

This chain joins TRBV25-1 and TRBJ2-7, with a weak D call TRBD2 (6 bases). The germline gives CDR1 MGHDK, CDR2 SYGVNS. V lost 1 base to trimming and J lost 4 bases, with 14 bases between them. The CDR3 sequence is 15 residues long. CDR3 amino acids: CASSESSSGAYEQYF. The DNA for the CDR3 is TGTGCCAGCAGTGAATCCTCCTCGGGAGCATACGAGCAGTACTTC.

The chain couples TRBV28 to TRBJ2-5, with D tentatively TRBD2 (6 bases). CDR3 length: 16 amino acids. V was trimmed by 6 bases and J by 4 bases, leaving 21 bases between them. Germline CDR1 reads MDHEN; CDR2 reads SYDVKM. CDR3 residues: CASSPVQSAGRETQYF. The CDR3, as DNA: TGTGCCAGCAGCCCGGTCCAGAGCGCGGGAAGAGAGACCCAGTACTTC.

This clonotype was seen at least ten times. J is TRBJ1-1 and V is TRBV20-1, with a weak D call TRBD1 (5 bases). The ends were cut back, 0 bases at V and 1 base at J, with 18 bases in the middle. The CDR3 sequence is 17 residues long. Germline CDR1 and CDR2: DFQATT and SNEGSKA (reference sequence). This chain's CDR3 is CSARDEVRAVGNTEAFF. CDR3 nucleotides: TGCAGTGCTAGAGATGAGGTCAGGGCCGTAGGGAACACTGAAGCTTTCTTT.

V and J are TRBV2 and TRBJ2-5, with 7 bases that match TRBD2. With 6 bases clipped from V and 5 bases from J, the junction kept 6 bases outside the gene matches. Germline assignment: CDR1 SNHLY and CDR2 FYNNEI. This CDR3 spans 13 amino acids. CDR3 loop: CASSGGSRETQYF. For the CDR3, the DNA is TGTGCCAGCAGCGGCGGGAGTCGGGAGACCCAGTACTTC.

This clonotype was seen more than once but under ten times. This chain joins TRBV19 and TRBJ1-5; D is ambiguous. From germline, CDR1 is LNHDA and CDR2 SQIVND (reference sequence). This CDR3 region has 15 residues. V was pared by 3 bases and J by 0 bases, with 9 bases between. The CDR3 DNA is TGTGCCAGTAGTATCCGAACAGATAGCAATCAGCCCCAGCATTTT. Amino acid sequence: CASSIRTDSNQPQHF.

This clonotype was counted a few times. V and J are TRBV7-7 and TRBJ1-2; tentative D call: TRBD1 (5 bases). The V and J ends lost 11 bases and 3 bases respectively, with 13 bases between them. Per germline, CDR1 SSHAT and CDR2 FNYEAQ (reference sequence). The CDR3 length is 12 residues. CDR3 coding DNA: TGTGCCGGGGACGGGGAGGACTATGGCTACACCTTC. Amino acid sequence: CAGDGEDYGYTF.

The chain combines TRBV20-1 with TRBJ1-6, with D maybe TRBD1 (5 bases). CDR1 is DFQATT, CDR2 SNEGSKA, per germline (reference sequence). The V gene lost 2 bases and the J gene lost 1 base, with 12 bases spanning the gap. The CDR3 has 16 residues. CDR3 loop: CSARNSRGSYNSPLHF. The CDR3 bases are TGCAGTGCTAGAAATTCAAGGGGATCCTATAATTCACCCCTCCACTTT.

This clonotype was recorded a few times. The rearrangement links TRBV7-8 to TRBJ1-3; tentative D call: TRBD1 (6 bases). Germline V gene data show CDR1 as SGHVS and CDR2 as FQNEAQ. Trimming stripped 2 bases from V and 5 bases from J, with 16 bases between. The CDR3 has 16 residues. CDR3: CASSLPTGNQRNTIYF. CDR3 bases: TGTGCCAGCAGCTTACCGACAGGAAACCAACGAAACACCATATATTTT.

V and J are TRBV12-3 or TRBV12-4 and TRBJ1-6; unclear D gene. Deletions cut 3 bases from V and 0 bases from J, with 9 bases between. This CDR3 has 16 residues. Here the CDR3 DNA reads TGTGCCAGCAGTTTTTCCTGGGGCTCCTATAATTCACCCCTCCACTTT. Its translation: CASSFSWGSYNSPLHF.

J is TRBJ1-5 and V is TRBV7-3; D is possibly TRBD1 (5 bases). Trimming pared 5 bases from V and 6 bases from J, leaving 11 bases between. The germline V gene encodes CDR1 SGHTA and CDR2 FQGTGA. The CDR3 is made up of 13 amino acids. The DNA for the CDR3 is TGTGCCAGCAGCACCCATGGGGGTCAGCCCCAGCATTTT. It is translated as CASSTHGGQPQHF.

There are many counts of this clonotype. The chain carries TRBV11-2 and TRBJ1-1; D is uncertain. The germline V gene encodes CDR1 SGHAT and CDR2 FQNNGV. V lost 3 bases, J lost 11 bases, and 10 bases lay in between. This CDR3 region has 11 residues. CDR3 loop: CASSLSADAFF. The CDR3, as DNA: TGTGCCAGCAGCTTGAGTGCGGATGCTTTCTTT.

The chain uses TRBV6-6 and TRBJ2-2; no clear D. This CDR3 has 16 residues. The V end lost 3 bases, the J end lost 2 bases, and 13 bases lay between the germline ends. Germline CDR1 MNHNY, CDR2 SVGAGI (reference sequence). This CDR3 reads CASSYYVRSNTGELFF. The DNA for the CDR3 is TGTGCCAGCAGTTATTATGTAAGAAGTAACACCGGGGAGCTGTTTTTT.

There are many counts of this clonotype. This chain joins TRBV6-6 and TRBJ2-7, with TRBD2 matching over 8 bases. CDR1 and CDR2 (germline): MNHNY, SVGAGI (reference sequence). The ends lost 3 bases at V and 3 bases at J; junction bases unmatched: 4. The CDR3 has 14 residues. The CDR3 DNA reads TGTGCCAGCAGTTATAGCGGGGCTAACTACGAGCAGTACTTC. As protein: CASSYSGANYEQYF.

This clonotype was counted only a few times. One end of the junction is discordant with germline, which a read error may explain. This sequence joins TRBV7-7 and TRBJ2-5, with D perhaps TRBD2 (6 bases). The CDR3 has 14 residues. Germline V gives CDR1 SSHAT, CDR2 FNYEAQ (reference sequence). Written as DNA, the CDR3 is TGTGCTAGCAGTCCGACGGGGGTCCAAGAGACCCAGTACTTC. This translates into CASSPTGVQETQYF.

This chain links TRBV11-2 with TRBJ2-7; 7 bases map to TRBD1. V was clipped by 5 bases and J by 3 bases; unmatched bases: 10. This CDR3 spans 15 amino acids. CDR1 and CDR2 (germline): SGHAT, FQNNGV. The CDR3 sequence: CASSRVQGPIYEQYF. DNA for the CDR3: TGTGCCAGCAGCCGTGTACAGGGGCCGATCTACGAGCAGTACTTC. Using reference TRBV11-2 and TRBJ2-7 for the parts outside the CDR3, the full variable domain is EAGVAQSPRYKIIEKRQSVAFWCNPISGHATLYWYQQILGQGPKLLIQFQNNGVVDDSQLPKDRFSAERLKGVDSTLKIQPAKLEDSAVYLCASSRVQGPIYEQYFGPGTRLTVT.

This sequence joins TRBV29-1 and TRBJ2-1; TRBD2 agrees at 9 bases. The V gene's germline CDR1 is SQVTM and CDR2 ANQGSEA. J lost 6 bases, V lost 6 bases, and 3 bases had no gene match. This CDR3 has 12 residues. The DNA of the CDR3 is TGCAGCGTAGGCGGGGGGGGCAATGAGCAGTTCTTC. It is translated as CSVGGGGNEQFF.

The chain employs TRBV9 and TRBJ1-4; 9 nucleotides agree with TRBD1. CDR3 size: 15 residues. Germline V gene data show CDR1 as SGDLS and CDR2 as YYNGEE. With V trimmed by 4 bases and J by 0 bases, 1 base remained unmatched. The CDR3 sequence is CASSRQGATNEKLFF. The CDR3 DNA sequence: TGTGCCAGCAGCCGACAGGGGGCAACTAATGAAAAACTGTTTTTT.

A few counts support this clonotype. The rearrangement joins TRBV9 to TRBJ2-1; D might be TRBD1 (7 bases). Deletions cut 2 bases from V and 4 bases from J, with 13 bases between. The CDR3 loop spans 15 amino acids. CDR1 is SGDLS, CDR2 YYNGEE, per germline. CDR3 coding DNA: TGTGCCAGCAGCGTGAGGCCAGGGGGGTACAATGAGCAGTTCTTC. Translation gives CASSVRPGGYNEQFF.

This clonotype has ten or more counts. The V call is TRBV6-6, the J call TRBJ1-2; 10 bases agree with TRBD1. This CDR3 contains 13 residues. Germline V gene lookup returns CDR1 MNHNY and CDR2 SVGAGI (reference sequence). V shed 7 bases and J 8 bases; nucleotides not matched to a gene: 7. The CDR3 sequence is CASTGQGGGGYTF. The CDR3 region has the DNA TGTGCCAGCACCGGACAGGGGGGAGGAGGCTACACCTTC.

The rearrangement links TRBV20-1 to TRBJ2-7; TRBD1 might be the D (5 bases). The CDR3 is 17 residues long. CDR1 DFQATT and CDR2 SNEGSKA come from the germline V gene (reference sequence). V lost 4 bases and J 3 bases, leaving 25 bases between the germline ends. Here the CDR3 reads CSATAPPGQGWVYEQYF. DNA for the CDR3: TGCAGTGCTACCGCCCCACCTGGGCAGGGCTGGGTCTACGAGCAGTACTTC.